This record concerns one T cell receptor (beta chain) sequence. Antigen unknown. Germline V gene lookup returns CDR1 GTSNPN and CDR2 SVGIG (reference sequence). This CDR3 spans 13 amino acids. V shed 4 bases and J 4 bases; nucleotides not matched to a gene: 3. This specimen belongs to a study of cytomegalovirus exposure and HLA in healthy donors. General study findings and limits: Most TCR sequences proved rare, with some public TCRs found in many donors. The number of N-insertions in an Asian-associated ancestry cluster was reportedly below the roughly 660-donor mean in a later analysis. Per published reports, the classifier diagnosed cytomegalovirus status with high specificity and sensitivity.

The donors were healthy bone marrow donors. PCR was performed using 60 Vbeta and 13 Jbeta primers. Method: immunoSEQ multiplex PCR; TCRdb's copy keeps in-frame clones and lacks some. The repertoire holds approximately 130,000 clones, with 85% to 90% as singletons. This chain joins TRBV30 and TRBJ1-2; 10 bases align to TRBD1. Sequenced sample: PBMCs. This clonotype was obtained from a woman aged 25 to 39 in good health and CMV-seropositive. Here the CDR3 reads CAWKGQGVYGYTF. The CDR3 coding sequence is TGTGCCTGGAAAGGACAGGGGGTCTATGGCTACACCTTC.